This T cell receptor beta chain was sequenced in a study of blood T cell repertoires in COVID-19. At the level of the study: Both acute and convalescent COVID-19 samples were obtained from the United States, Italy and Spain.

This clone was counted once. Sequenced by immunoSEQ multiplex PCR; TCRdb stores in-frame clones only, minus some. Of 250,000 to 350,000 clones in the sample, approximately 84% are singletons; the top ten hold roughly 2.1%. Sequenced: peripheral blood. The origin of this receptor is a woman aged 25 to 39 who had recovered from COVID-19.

Here the CDR3 reads CSGGRGSYEQYF. CDR3 sequence (DNA): TGCAGCGGAGGCAGGGGGTCCTACGAGCAGTACTTC. The rearrangement uses TRBV29-1 and TRBJ2-7; 7 positions match TRBD1. The V gene end was trimmed by 7 bases and the J gene end by 1 base; junction bases not matched to a gene: 4. The CDR3 consists of 12 residues. Germline V gene sequence: CDR1 SQVTM, CDR2 ANQGSEA.